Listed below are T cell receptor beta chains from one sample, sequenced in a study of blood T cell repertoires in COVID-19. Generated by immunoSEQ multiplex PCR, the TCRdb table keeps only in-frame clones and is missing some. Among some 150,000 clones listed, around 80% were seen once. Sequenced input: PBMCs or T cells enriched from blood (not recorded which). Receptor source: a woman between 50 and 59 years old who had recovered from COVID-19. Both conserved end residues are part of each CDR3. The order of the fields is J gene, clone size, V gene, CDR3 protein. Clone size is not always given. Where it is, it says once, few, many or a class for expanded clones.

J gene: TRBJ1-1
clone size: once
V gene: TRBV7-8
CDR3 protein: CASSFSGTEAFF

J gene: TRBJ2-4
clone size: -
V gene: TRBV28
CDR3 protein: CASSWNRGSSYF

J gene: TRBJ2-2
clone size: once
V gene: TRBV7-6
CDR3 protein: CASSQGLLGDTGELFF

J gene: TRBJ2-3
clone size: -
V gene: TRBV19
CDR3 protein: CASSISDRVEDTQYF

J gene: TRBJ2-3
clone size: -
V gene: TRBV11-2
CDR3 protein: CASSSLATGPLSTDTQYF

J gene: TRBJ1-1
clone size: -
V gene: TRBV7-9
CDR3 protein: CASSLGQVNTEAFF

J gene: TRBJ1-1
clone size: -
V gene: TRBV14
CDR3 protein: CASSRTGRNTEAFF

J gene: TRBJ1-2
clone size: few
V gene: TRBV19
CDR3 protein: CASTVGNGYGYTF

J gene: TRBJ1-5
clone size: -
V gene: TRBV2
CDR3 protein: CASSDVGISNQPQHF

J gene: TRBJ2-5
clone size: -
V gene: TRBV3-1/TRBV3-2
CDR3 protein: CASSQAGQGGEAQYF

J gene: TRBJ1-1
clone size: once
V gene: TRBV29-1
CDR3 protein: CSESPTGVFTEAFF

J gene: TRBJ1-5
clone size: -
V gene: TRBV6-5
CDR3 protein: CASSFAGQGNQPQHF

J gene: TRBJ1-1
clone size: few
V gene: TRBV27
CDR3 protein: CASSLYGQGGWMNTEAFF

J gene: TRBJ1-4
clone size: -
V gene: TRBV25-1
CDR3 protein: CASSANIISQISEKLFF

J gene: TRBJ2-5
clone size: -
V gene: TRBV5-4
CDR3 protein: CASSTGGDLVQETQYF

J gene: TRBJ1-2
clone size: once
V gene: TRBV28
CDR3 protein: CASNRGQGGYTF

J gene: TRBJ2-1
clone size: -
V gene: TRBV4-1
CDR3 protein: CASSPSVLAGGLSYNEQFF

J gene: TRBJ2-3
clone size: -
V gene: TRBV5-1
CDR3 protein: CASSLAGQPTDTQYF

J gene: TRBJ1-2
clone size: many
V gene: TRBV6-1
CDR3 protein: CASSEPGQGLYGYTF

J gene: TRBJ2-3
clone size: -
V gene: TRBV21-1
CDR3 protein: CASSSGGAGVVPSTDTQYF

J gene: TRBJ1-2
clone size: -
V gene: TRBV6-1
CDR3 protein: CASSEHGDREGYTF

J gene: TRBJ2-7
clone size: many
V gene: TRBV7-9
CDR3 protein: CASSLSGQPYEQYF

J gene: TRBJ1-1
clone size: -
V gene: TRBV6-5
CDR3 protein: CASSYTATNTEAFF

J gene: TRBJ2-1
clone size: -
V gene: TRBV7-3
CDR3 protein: CASSLMGTGDEQFF

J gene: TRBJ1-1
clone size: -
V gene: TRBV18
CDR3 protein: CASSPAFMNTEAFF

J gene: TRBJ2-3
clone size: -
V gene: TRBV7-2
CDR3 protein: CASSLRQGPDTQYF

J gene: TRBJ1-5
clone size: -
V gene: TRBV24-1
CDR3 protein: CATSAGGQGNQPQHF

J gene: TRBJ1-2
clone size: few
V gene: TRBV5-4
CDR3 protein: CASSSERGSYGYTF

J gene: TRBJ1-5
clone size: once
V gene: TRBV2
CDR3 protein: CASSYRGPESNQPQHF

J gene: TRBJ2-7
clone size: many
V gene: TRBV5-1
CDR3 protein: CASRDRAGNYEQYF

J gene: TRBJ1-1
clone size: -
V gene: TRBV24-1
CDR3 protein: CATSEGTGVFGAFF

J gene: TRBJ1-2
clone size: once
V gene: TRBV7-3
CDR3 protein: CASSLSAGEVGGYTF

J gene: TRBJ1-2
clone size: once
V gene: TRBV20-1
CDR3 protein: CSARLGGGYTF

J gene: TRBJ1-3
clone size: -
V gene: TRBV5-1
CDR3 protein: CASSLSLTGPGNTIYF

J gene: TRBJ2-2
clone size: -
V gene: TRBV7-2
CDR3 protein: CASSLVAGLANTGELFF

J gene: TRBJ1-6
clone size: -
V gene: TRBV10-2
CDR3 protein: CATRFGGAFSPYNSPLHF

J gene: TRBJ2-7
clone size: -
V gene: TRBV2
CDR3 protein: CASGTHDRLSYEQYF

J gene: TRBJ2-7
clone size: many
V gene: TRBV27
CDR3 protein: CASSTYGGRYEQYF

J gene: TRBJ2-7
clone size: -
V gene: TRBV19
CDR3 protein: CASSTSGGTYEQYF

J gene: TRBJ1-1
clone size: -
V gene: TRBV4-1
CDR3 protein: CASSPGTGVGMNTEAFF

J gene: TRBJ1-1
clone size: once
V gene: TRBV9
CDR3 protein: CASSPTGVGMTEAFF

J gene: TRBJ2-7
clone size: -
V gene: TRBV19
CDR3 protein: CASSTTASSYEQYF

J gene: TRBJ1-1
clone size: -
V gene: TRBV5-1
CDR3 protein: CASSDTGQGTNTEAFF

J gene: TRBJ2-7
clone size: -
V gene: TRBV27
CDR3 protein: CASSHLGRQSAYEQYF

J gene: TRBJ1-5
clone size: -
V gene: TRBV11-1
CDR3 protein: CASSSGTGEGGKPQHF

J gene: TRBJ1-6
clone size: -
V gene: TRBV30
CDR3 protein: CAWATGLKSPLHF

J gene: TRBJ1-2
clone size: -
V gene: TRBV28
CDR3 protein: CASSLAPPFGYTF

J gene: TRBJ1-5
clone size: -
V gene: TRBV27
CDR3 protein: CASSSDRGQQPQHF

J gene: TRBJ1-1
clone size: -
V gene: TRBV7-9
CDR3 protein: CASSPGDRGFMNTEAFF

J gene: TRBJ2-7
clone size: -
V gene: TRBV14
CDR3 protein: CASSQLDRGYEQYF

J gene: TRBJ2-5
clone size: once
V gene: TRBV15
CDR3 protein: CATSAPLGQGLETQYF

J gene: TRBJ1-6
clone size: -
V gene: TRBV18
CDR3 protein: CASSPGTGGRSPLHF

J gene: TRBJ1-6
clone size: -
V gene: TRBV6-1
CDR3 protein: CASSETGGGSPLHF

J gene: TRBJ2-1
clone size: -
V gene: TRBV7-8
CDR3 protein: CASTPAGLSYNEQFF

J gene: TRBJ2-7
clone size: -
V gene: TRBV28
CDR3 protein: CASSLSPGGRGSYEQYF

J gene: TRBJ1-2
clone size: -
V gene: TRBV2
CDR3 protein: CASSEGGGIVGYTF

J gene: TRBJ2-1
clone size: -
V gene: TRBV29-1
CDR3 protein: CSVVGGDSTSYNEQFF